Presented here are 20 T cell receptor beta chains from one specimen sequenced in a study of T cell responses to AZD1222 COVID-19 vaccine. Measured with immunoSEQ multiplex PCR; TCRdb has only the in-frame clones, and not every one. The sample holds some 200,000 clones, less than 95% seen once. The sequences come from peripheral blood, collected 28 days after the second dose of the MenACWY control vaccine. Receptors originate from an adult who received the MenACWY meningococcal vaccine as a control.

The V and J genes are TRBV7-9 and TRBJ2-3; D remains ambiguous. The CDR3 is 15 residues long. The V end lost 4 bases, the J end lost 2 bases, and 13 bases lay between the germline ends. Germline CDR1 reads SEHNR; CDR2 reads FQNEAQ (reference sequence). For the CDR3, the DNA is TGTGCCAGCAGCTCCCTTCCGAGGTCCACAGATACGCAGTATTTT. It encodes CASSSLPRSTDTQYF.

The chain carries TRBV18 and TRBJ2-7; D remains unclear. Germline V gives CDR1 KGHSH, CDR2 LQKENI. This CDR3 comprises 12 residues. Trimming took 3 bases from V and 6 from J, leaving 9 bases between them. CDR3 DNA: TGTGCCAGCTCACCCCCGCTTGGCGAGCAGTACTTC. Residues: CASSPPLGEQYF. The full variable domain, completed using reference TRBV18 and TRBJ2-7, is NAGVMQNPRHLVRRRGQEARLRCSPMKGHSHVYWYRQLPEEGLKFMVYLQKENIIDESGMPKERFSAEFPKEGPSILRIQQVVRGDSAAYFCASSPPLGEQYFGPGTRLTVT.

This chain uses TRBV28 with TRBJ1-4; D unresolved. The V and J ends lost 3 bases and 8 bases respectively, with 7 bases between them. Per germline, CDR1 MDHEN and CDR2 SYDVKM. The CDR3 runs to 12 residues. The CDR3 region has the DNA TGTGCCAGCAGTTTGGCCGCCGAAAAACTGTTTTTT. Translating it yields CASSLAAEKLFF. The variable domain in full, with the rest retrieved from reference TRBV28 and TRBJ1-4, is DVKVTQSSRYLVKRTGEKVFLECVQDMDHENMFWYRQDPGLGLRLIYFSYDVKMKEKGDIPEGYSVSREKKERFSLILESASTNQTSMYLCASSLAAEKLFFGSGTQLSVL.

The V and J genes are TRBV15 and TRBJ2-3, with 11 bases aligning to TRBD2. Germline CDR1 reads LNHNV; CDR2 reads YYDKDF (reference sequence). This CDR3 is built from 16 residues. Trimming took 3 bases from V and 6 from J; bases not matched to a gene: 8. The DNA of the CDR3 is TGTGCCACCAGCAGTCCTCGACTAGCGGGATTGGATACGCAGTATTTT. Amino acids: CATSSPRLAGLDTQYF. Together with reference TRBV15 and TRBJ2-3, the CDR3 gives the full variable domain: DAMVIQNPRYQVTQFGKPVTLSCSQTLNHNVMYWYQQKSSQAPKLLFHYYDKDFNNEADTPDNFQSRRPNTSFCFLDIRSPGLGDTAMYLCATSSPRLAGLDTQYFGPGTRLTVL.

V is TRBV2 and J is TRBJ2-2, with a possible D match to TRBD2 (6 bases). Germline CDR1 is SNHLY and CDR2 is FYNNEI. Deletions cut 7 bases from V and 7 bases from J, with 7 bases between. CDR3 length: 11 amino acids. In DNA, the CDR3 is TGTGCCAGCACGCGGGACGGGGAGCTGTTTTTT. As protein: CASTRDGELFF.

The J gene is TRBJ1-4, the V gene TRBV3-1 (or the pseudogene TRBV3-2); D remains ambiguous. Trimming pared 3 bases from V and 8 bases from J, leaving 16 bases between. The CDR3 is made up of 15 amino acids. Germline CDR1 reads LGHDT; CDR2 reads YNNKEL (reference sequence). The CDR3 DNA follows: TGTGCCAGCAGCCAGACCCTGCAAGGACCCGAAAAACTGTTTTTT. Its translation is CASSQTLQGPEKLFF.

The chain uses TRBV6-5 and TRBJ2-7, with D possibly TRBD2 on 6 matching bases. The CDR3 has 11 residues. The germline gives CDR1 MNHEY, CDR2 SVGAGI. Trimming pared 2 bases from V and 11 bases from J, leaving 10 bases between. The CDR3: CASSYRLVEYF. The CDR3 DNA follows: TGTGCCAGCAGTTACCGACTAGTTGAGTACTTC.

The chain recombines TRBV28 with TRBJ2-5, with TRBD1 identical over 10 bases. The germline CDR1 and CDR2 sequences are MDHEN and SYDVKM. This CDR3 contains 17 residues. The J segment lost 4 bases and the V segment lost 6 bases, leaving 14 bases of the junction unmatched. Here the CDR3 DNA reads TGTGCCAGCAGCCCCCGGGGGCCGCGACAGGGGGCAGAGACCCAGTACTTC. Translated, it gives CASSPRGPRQGAETQYF.

CDR3 sequence (DNA): TGTGCCAGCAGCTTGCCGACAGGGGGCGACTATGGCTACACCTTC. This codes for CASSLPTGGDYGYTF. The chain combines TRBV5-4 with TRBJ1-2, with TRBD1 matching over 10 bases. The J segment lost 3 bases and the V segment lost 1 base, leaving 3 bases of the junction unmatched. The CDR3 runs to 15 residues. CDR1 is SGHNT and CDR2 is YYREEE in the germline V gene (reference sequence).

The chain uses TRBV28 and TRBJ2-1; TRBD2 matches 7 bases. The V gene end was trimmed by 8 bases and the J gene end by 1 base; junction bases not matched to a gene: 5. The V gene's germline CDR1 is MDHEN and CDR2 SYDVKM. The CDR3 length is 14 residues. CDR3 sequence (DNA): TGTGCCAGCGACCCGGGACTATCCTACAATGAGCAGTTCTTC. It translates to CASDPGLSYNEQFF. The full variable domain, rest sourced from reference TRBV28 and TRBJ2-1, is DVKVTQSSRYLVKRTGEKVFLECVQDMDHENMFWYRQDPGLGLRLIYFSYDVKMKEKGDIPEGYSVSREKKERFSLILESASTNQTSMYLCASDPGLSYNEQFFGPGTRLTVL.

The chain employs TRBV11-3 and TRBJ2-3; TRBD2 aligns across 7 bases. CDR3 length: 14 residues. Germline loops: CDR1 SGHNT, CDR2 YENEEA. Losses at the gene ends were 4 bases for V and 2 bases for J; bases not matched to a gene: 3. CDR3: CASSSGGPTDTQYF. The CDR3 DNA follows: TGTGCCAGCAGCTCGGGGGGACCCACAGATACGCAGTATTTT.

The chain uses TRBV3-1 (or the pseudogene TRBV3-2) and TRBJ1-5, with a weak D call TRBD1 (5 bases). Germline CDR1 is LGHDT and CDR2 is YNNKEL (reference sequence). Trimming removed 5 bases at V and 7 bases at J, with 9 bases between. The CDR3 runs 12 residues. CDR3 DNA: TGTGCCAGCAGCTCGGGGGACCAGCCCCAGCATTTT. This codes for CASSSGDQPQHF.

This rearrangement joins TRBV9 to TRBJ1-2, with TRBD1 identical over 8 bases. CDR1 is SGDLS, CDR2 YYNGEE, per germline. The V gene end was trimmed by 4 bases and the J gene end by 4 bases; junction bases not matched to a gene: 6. The length of the CDR3 is 14 residues. CDR3 nucleotide sequence: TGTGCCAGCAGCTCGGGACAGGCCTTCTATGGCTACACCTTC. It yields the protein CASSSGQAFYGYTF. The full variable domain, completed using reference TRBV9 and TRBJ1-2, is DSGVTQTPKHLITATGQRVTLRCSPRSGDLSVYWYQQSLDQGLQFLIQYYNGEERAKGNILERFSAQQFPDLHSELNLSSLELGDSALYFCASSSGQAFYGYTFGSGTRLTVV.

This sequence joins TRBV4-2 and TRBJ1-1; D unresolved. V lost 0 bases to trimming and J lost 2 bases, with 16 bases between them. Germline CDR1 is LGHNA and CDR2 is YNFKEQ. The CDR3 length is 17 residues. The CDR3 DNA reads as TGTGCCAGCAGCCAAGATCTTGTGCTACAGAAAAACACTGAAGCTTTCTTT. Amino acids: CASSQDLVLQKNTEAFF.

This clone was recorded only once. The genes are TRBV21-1 and TRBJ2-2; TRBD2 is taken as the D call from the table, unchecked against the DNA. TRBV21-1 constitutes a pseudogene. The CDR3 contains 18 residues. CDR3 DNA sequence: TGTGCCAGCTTGCCTCTAAGGACTAGCGGGAGAAACACCGGGGAGCTGTTTTTT. Encoded protein: CASLPLRTSGRNTGELFF.

The V and J genes are TRBV6-5 and TRBJ2-5, with 9 nucleotides matching TRBD1. V was clipped by 5 bases and J by 4 bases; unmatched bases: 8. This CDR3 spans 15 amino acids. Germline loops: CDR1 MNHEY, CDR2 SVGAGI. CDR3 protein: CASSRSGQGGETQYF. As DNA, the CDR3 is TGTGCCAGCAGTCGCTCGGGACAGGGAGGAGAGACCCAGTACTTC.

The V gene is TRBV7-9, the J gene TRBJ2-5, with 8 bases identical to TRBD2. In germline, CDR1 is SEHNR, CDR2 FQNEAQ (reference sequence). CDR3 length equals 14 residues. J was trimmed by 0 bases and V by 5 bases; bases with no gene match: 2. CDR3 nucleotides: TGTGCCAGCAGCGGCGGGGGGTACCAAGAGACCCAGTACTTC. Its protein product is CASSGGGYQETQYF. Combining the CDR3 with reference TRBV7-9 and TRBJ2-5 gives the whole variable domain DTGVSQNPRHKITKRGQNVTFRCDPISEHNRLYWYRQTLGQGPEFLTYFQNEAQLEKSRLLSDRFSAERPKGSFSTLEIQRTEQGDSAMYLCASSGGGYQETQYFGPGTRLLVL.

The chain has TRBV6-5 and TRBJ2-6; D not certain. Germline-derived CDR1 and CDR2 are MNHEY and SVGAGI. The CDR3 contains 16 residues. The V end lost 2 bases, the J end lost 0 bases, and 8 bases lay between the germline ends. The CDR3 region is CASSYVLSSGANVLTF. CDR3 coding DNA: TGTGCCAGCAGTTACGTTCTCAGCTCTGGGGCCAACGTCCTGACTTTC.

The chain uses TRBV3-1 (or the pseudogene TRBV3-2) and TRBJ2-3; D unresolved. Looked up from germline, CDR1 is LGHDT and CDR2 is YNNKEL (reference sequence). The germline V and J ends were trimmed by 1 base and 0 bases, with 5 bases remaining between them. This CDR3 has 14 amino acids. CDR3 bases: TGTGCCAGCAGCCAAGTAGGGAGCACAGATACGCAGTATTTT. This gives the protein CASSQVGSTDTQYF.

The chain recombines TRBV9 with TRBJ2-1; D possibly uses TRBD1 or TRBD2 (5 bases each). Germline lookup yields CDR1 SGDLS and CDR2 YYNGEE. The CDR3 is made up of 17 amino acids. V shed 0 bases and J shed 8 bases, with 21 bases lying between them. The CDR3 sequence: CASSVGGSLARDHEQFF. The CDR3 bases are TGTGCCAGCAGCGTAGGTGGCAGTCTTGCCAGGGACCATGAGCAGTTCTTC.